This TCR beta chain was observed in a study of shared clonotypes between healthy human individuals. Whole-study results and caveats: For naive CD4 cells, 4% to 6% of clonotypes were shared across a few donors.

Cells designated naive CD8 were CD45RO-negative and were positively selected for CCR7, with terminally differentiated effector memory CD45RA+ cells excluded. Caucasian adults residing in Nashville, Tennessee made up all the donors. As regards this clone: Its target is unknown.

Germline V gene sequence: CDR1 SEHNR, CDR2 FQNEAQ (reference sequence). The CDR3 is 15 residues long. The V and J ends lost 5 bases and 1 base respectively, with 14 bases between them. Only in-frame clones appear in the TCRdb table, and some are missing; sequencing was by immunoSEQ multiplex PCR. This repertoire shows over 750,000 clones, 96% found once; its top ten account for less than 0.25%. This chain links TRBV7-9 with TRBJ1-1; D is ambiguous. The receptor was isolated from a man aged 25 to 45 in good health. Sequencing was done on a sample of naive CD8+ T cells sorted from blood. The CDR3 region has the DNA TGTGCCAGCAGCCGCGCCCGGGAGGGGAACACTGAAGCTTTCTTT. It encodes CASSRAREGNTEAFF.